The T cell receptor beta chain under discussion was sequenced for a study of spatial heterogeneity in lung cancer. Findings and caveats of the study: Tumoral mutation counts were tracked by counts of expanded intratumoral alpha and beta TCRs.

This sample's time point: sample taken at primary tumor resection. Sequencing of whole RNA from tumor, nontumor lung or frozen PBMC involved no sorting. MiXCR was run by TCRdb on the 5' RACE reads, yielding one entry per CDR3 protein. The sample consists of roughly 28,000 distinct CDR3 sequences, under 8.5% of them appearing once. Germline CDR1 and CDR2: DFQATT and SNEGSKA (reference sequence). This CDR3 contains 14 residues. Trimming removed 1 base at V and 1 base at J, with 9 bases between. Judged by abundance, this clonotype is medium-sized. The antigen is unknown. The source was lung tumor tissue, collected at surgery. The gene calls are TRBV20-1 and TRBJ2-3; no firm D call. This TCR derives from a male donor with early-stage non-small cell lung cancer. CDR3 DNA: TGCAGTGCTAGAGCCTTGGACGGCACAGATACGCAGTATTTT. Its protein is CSARALDGTDTQYF.